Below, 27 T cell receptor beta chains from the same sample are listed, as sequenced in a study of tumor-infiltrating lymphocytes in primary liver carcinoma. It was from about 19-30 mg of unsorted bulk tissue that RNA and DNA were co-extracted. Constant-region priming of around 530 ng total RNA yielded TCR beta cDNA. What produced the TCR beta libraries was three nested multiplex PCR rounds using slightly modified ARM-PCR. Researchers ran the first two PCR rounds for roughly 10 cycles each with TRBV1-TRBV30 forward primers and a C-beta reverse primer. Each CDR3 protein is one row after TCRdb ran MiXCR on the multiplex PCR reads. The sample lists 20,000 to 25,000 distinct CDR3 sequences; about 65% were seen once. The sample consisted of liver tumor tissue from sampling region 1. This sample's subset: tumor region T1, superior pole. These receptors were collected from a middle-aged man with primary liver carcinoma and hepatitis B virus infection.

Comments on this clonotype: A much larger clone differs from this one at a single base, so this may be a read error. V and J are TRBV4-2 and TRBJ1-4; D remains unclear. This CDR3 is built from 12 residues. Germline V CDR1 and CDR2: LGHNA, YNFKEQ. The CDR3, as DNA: TGTGTCAGCAGCCAAGATAGGGAAAAACTGTTTTTT. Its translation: CVSSQDREKLFF.

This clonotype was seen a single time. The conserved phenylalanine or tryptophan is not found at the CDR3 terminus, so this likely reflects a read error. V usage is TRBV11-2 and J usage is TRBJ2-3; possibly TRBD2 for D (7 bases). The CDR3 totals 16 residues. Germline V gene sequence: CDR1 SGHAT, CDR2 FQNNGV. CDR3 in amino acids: CASSLGGATGTDMQYY. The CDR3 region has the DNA TGTGCCAGTAGCTTAGGGGGGGCCACGGGCACAGATATGCAGTATTAT.

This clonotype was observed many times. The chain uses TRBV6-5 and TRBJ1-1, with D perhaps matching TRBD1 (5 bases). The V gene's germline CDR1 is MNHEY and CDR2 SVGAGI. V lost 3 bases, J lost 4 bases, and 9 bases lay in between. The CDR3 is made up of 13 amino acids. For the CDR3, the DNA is TGTGCCAGCAGTTATCCGGGACGCACTGAAGCTTTCTTT. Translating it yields CASSYPGRTEAFF.

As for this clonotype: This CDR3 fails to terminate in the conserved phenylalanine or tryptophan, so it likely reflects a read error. CDR3 sequence: CASIQDRVDTHNEQFS. CDR3 nucleotides: TGCGCCAGCATCCAAGATAGAGTAGACACCCACAATGAGCAGTTCTCC. V is TRBV4-3 and J is TRBJ2-1; D gene unclear. The germline CDR1 and CDR2 sequences are LGHNA and YSLEER. The CDR3 is 16 residues long.

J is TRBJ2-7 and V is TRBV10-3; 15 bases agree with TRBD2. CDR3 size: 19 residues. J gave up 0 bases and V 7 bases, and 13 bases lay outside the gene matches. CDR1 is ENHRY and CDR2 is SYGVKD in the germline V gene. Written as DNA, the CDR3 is TGTGCCATCATCAAACGATCGGGACTAGCGGGGGGATTCTCCTACGAGCAGTACTTC. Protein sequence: CAIIKRSGLAGGFSYEQYF.

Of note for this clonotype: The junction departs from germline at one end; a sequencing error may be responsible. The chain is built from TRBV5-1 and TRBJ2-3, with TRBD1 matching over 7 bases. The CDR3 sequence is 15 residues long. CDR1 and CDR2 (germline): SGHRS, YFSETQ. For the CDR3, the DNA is TGCGCCAGCCGACCGGGACAGTCAAGCTCAGATACGCAGTACTTT. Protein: CASRPGQSSSDTQYF.

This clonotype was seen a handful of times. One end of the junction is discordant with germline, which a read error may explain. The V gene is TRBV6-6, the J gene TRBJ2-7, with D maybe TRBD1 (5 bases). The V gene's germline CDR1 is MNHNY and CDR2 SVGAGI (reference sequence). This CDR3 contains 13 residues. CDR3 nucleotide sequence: TGTGCCAGCGGAGATAGGGGAAACTACGAGCAGCACTTC. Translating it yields CASGDRGNYEQHF.

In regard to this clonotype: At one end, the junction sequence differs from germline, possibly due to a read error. The CDR3 loop is CASSHTLGLDLRGGTDMQYF. The CDR3 bases are TGTGCCAGCAGCCATACCCTGGGACTAGATCTTAGGGGGGGCACAGATATGCAGTATTTT. The V call is TRBV4-2, the J call TRBJ2-3; 8 nucleotides line up with TRBD2. Looked up from germline, CDR1 is LGHNA and CDR2 is YNFKEQ. The CDR3 extends over 20 amino acids.

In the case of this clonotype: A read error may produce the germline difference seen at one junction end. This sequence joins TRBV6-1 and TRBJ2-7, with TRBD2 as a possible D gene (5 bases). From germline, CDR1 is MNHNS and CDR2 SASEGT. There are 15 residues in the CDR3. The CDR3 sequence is CASGEADQGCNEQYF. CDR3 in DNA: TGTGCCAGCGGTGAAGCGGATCAAGGGTGTAACGAGCAGTACTTC.

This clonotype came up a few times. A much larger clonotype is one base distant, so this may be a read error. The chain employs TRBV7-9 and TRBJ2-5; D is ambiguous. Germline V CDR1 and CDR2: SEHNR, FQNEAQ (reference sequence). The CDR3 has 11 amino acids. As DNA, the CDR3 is TGTGCCAACAGCCAACAAGAGACCCAGTACTTC. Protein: CANSQQETQYF.

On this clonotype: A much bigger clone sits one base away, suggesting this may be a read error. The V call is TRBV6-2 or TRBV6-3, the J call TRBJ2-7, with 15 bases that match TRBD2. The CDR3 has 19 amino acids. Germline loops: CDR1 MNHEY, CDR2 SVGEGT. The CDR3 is CAISYSKWTSGRAPNEQYF. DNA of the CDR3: TGTGCCATCAGTTACTCGAAGTGGACTAGCGGGAGGGCCCCCAACGAGCAGTACTTC.

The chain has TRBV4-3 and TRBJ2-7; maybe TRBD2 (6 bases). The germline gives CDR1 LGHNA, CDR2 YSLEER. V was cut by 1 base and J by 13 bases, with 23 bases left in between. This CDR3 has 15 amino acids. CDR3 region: CASSQGRETPYERYF. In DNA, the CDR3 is TGCGCCAGCAGCCAAGGTCGGGAGACTCCCTACGAGCGATACTTC.

The DNA of the CDR3 is TGTGCCAGCAGCTTAGTAGGTGGGAGACGGGAGACCCAGTACTTC. It codes for CASSLVGGRRETQYF. The V gene is TRBV11-2, the J gene TRBJ2-5, with D perhaps matching TRBD2 (5 bases). The germline gives CDR1 SGHAT, CDR2 FQNNGV. Trimming cost V 1 base and J 5 bases, with 14 bases left between them. This CDR3 is 15 amino acids long.

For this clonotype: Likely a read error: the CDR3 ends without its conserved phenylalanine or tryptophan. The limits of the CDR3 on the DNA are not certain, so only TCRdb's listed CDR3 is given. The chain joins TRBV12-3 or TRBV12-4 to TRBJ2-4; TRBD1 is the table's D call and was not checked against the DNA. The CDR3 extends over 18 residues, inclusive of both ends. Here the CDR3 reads CASSLWVGADIAKNIQHL.

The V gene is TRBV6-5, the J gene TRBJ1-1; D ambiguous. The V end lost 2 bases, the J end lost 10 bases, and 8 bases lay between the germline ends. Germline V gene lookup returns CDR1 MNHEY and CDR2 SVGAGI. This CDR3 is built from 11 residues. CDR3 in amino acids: CASSYTDVAFF. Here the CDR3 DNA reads TGTGCCAGCAGTTACACAGATGTAGCTTTCTTT.

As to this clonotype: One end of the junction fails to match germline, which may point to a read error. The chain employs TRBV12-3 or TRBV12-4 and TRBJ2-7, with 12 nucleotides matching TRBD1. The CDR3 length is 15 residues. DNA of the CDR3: TGTGTCAGCAGTATCGGGACAGGGGGCCCCTACGAGCATAACTTC. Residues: CVSSIGTGGPYEHNF.

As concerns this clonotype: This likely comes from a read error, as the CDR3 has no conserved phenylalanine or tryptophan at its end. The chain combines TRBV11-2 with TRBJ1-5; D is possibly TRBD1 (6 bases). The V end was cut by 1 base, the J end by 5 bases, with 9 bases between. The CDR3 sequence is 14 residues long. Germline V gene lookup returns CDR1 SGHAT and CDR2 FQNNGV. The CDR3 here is CASSLGGLDQPQHY. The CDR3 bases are TGTGCCAGCAGCTTAGGGGGGCTCGATCAGCCCCAGCATTAT.

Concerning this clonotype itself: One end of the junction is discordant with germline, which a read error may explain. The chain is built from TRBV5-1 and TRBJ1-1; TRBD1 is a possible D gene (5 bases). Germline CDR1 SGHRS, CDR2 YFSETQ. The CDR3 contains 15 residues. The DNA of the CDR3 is TGCGCGAGCAGCTTTGATGGGGGAAAGGGATATGAAGCTTTCTTT. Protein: CASSFDGGKGYEAFF.

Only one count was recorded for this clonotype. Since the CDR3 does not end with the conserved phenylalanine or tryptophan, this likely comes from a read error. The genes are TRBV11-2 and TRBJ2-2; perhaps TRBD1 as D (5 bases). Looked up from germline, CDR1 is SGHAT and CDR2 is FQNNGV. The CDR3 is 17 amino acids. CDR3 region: CATSLALGGANTGELFL. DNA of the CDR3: TGTGCCACCAGCTTAGCATTAGGTGGGGCAAACACCGGGGAGCTGTTTCTT.

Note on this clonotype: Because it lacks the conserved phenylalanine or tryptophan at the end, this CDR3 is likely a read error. This CDR3 reads CASSGEAATGELFL. In nucleotides, the CDR3 is TGCGCCAGCTCGGGGGAAGCGGCCACCGGGGAGCTGTTTCTT. The chain links TRBV5-1 to TRBJ2-2, with a tentative D call TRBD2 (6 bases). The V and J ends lost 7 bases and 4 bases respectively, with 14 bases between them. CDR1 and CDR2 from the germline V gene are SGHRS and YFSETQ. The CDR3 contains 14 residues.

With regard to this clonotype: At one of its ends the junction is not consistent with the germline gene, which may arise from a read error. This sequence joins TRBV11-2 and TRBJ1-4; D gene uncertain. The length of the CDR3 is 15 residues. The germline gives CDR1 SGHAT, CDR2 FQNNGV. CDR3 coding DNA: TGTGCCAGCAGCCTAGACGGGCTCGCCAATGAAAAACTGTTTTTT. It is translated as CASSLDGLANEKLFF.

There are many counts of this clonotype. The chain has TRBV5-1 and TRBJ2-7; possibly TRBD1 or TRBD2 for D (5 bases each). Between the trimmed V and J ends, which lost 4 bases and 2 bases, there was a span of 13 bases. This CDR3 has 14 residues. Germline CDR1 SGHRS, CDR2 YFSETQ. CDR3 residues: CASSPRDGAYEQYF. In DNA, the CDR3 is TGCGCCAGCAGCCCCCGGGACGGAGCCTACGAGCAGTACTTC. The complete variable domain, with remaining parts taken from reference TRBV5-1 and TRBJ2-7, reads KAGVTQTPRYLIKTRGQQVTLSCSPISGHRSVSWYQQTPGQGLQFLFEYFSETQRNKGNFPGRFSGRQFSNSRSEMNVSTLELGDSALYLCASSPRDGAYEQYFGPGTRLTVT.

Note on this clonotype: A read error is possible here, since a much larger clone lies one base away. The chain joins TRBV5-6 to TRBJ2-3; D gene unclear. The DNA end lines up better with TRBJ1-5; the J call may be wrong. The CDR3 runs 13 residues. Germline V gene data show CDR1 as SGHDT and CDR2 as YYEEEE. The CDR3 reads CASSFVSTDTQHF. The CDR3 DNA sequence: TGTGCCAGCAGCTTCGTGAGCACAGATACGCAGCATTTT.

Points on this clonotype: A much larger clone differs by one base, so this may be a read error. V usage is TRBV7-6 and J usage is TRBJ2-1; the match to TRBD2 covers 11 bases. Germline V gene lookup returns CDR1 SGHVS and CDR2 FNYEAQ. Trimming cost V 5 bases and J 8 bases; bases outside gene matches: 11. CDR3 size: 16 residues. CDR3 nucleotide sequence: TGTGCCAGCAGCAGGTTAGCGGGAGGGACTACCCATGAGCAGTTCTTC. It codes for CASSRLAGGTTHEQFF.

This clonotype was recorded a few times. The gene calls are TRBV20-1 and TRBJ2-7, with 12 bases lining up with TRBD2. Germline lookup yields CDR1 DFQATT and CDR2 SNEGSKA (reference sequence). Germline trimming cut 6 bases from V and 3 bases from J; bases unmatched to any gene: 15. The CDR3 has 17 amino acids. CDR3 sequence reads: CSARRTTRTSGNYEQYF. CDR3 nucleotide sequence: TGCAGTGCGCGAAGGACAACCAGGACTAGCGGGAACTACGAGCAGTACTTC.

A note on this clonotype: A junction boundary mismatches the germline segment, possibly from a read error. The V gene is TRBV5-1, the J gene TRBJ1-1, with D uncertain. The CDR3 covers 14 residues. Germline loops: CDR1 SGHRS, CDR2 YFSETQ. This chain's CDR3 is CASSLDGQSTEAFF. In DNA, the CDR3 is TGCGCCAGTAGCTTGGATGGGCAGAGCACTGAAGCTTTCTTT.

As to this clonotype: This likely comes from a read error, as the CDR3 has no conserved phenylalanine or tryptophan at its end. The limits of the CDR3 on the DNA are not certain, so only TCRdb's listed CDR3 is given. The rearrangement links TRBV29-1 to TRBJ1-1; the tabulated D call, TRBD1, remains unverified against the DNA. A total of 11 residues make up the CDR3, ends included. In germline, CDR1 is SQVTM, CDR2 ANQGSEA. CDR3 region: CSVQTGLEAFL.